A selection of T cell receptor beta chains follows, all from one sample in a study of blood T cell repertoires in COVID-19. Generated by immunoSEQ multiplex PCR, the TCRdb table keeps only in-frame clones and is missing some. The sample has about 270,000 clones, about 90% seen once. Sequencing input: peripheral blood. These receptors all stem from a woman between 45 and 65 years old with acute or convalescent COVID-19. Each CDR3 is given with its conserved first and last residue. D genes are given only for firm matches. Clone size is shown for a subset of rows, as once, few, many or a class of expanded clone.

cdr3_length	v_call	d_call	clone_size	j_call	cdr3_nt	cdr3_aa
14	TRBV6-5	TRBD1	-	TRBJ2-5	TGTGCCAGCAGTAGGACAGGGGATATGAAGACCCAGTACTTC	CASSRTGDMKTQYF
14	TRBV30	-	-	TRBJ1-4	TGTGCCTGGAGTGTTTGGGAAACGGGAGAAAAACTGTTTTTT	CAWSVWETGEKLFF
14	TRBV7-2	-	-	TRBJ2-7	TGTGCCAGCAGCCCTCAGGGGTTTACCTACGAGCAGTACTTC	CASSPQGFTYEQYF
14	TRBV11-2	-	-	TRBJ2-7	TGTGCCAGCAGCTTAGGGCGGGAAAGCTACGAGCAGTACTTC	CASSLGRESYEQYF
12	TRBV19	-	once	TRBJ2-3	TGTGCCAGTAGTAGGGCCACAGATACGCAGTATTTT	CASSRATDTQYF
18	TRBV7-9	TRBD1	-	TRBJ1-6	TGTGCCAGCAGCTTACCCCCGGGGACAGCACCTTCTAATTCACCCCTCCACTTT	CASSLPPGTAPSNSPLHF
15	TRBV27	-	-	TRBJ1-5	TGTGCCAGCAGAGACAGGTTTTATAGCAATCAGCCCCAGCATTTT	CASRDRFYSNQPQHF
13	TRBV11-2	-	few	TRBJ2-7	TGTGCCAGCAGCTTAATCCTGAGTAGCGAGCAGTACTTC	CASSLILSSEQYF
13	TRBV6-5	TRBD1	-	TRBJ1-3	TGTGCCAGCATGGACAGGGCAGGAAACACCATATATTTT	CASMDRAGNTIYF
17	TRBV7-9	TRBD2	-	TRBJ2-2	TGTGCCAGCAGCCCCGGGCTAGCGGATGGCAACACCGGGGAGCTGTTTTTT	CASSPGLADGNTGELFF
12	TRBV28	-	-	TRBJ1-2	TGTGCCAGCGGGTGGGGGGGCTCTGGCTACACCTTC	CASGWGGSGYTF
15	TRBV28	TRBD2	-	TRBJ2-5	TGTGCCAGCAATCCCGGGAGGGCCTCGGCGGAGACCCAGTACTTC	CASNPGRASAETQYF
15	TRBV19	-	-	TRBJ1-5	TGTGCCAGTAGTTCTAAGGGGGTTTACAATCAGCCCCAGCATTTT	CASSSKGVYNQPQHF
16	TRBV2	TRBD1	few	TRBJ1-5	TGTGCCAGCAGTGGACAGGGCACCAGCAGCAATCAGCCCCAGCATTTT	CASSGQGTSSNQPQHF
19	TRBV5-8	TRBD1	-	TRBJ2-7	TGTGCCAGCAGCTTGGAGTTGCTGCCCGACAGGGGGCTTTCCTACGAGCAGTACTTC	CASSLELLPDRGLSYEQYF
13	TRBV19	TRBD1	-	TRBJ1-3	TGTGCCAGTGGGACAGATTCAGGAAACACCATATATTTT	CASGTDSGNTIYF